This T cell receptor (beta chain) was obtained from a study of read filtering for tumor transcriptome and immune sequencing. The CDR3 is made up of 13 amino acids. V lost 8 bases and J 2 bases, leaving 7 bases between the germline ends. Germline CDR1 and CDR2: SNHLY and FYNNEI. Study-wide findings and caveats: Sorted CD138-negative bone marrow cells were not purified T cells.

The library was built from about 0.4 ug RNA with molecular barcoded adaptors for alpha/delta and beta/gamma chains. TCRdb analysed the reads with MiXCR anew, one entry per CDR3 protein. The repertoire has 57,000 or so distinct CDR3 sequences, around 21% of them found once; the top ten carry about 14%. The table lists this clonotype with a few counts. Its antigen is not known. Sequencing was performed on a population of CD138-negative cells sorted from bone marrow. This receptor was taken from a donor at least 40 years old with multiple myeloma. V gene TRBV2 combines with J gene TRBJ2-6; D unclear. Here the CDR3 reads CASVGPGANVLTF. For the CDR3, the DNA is TGTGCCAGCGTAGGGCCTGGGGCCAACGTCCTGACTTTC.